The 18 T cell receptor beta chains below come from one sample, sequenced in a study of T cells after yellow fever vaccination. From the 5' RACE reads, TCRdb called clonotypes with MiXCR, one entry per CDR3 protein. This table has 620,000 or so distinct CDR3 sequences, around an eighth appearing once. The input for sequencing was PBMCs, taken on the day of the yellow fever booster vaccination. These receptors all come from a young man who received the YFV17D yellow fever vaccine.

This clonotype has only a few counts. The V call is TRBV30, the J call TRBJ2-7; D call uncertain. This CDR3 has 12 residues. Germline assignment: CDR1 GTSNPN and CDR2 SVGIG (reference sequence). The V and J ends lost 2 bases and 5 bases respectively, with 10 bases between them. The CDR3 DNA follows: TGTGCCTGGAGTCCTCTAGGACACGAGCAGTACTTC. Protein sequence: CAWSPLGHEQYF.

CDR3 region: CASSQGRATYNEQFF. CDR3 nucleotides: TGTGCCAGCAGCCAAGGGCGGGCTACCTACAATGAGCAGTTCTTC. The chain is built from TRBV3-1 and TRBJ2-1; weak D call: TRBD2 (5 bases). CDR1 and CDR2 (germline): LGHDT, YNNKEL (reference sequence). Trimming pared 1 base from V and 2 bases from J, leaving 9 bases between. CDR3 size: 15 residues.

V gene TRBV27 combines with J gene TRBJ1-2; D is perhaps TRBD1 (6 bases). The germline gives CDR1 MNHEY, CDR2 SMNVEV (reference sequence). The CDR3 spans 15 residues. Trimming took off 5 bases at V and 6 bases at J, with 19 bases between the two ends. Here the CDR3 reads CASSPPLGGTDGYTF. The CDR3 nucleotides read TGTGCCAGCAGTCCCCCCTTAGGGGGTACGGATGGCTACACCTTC.

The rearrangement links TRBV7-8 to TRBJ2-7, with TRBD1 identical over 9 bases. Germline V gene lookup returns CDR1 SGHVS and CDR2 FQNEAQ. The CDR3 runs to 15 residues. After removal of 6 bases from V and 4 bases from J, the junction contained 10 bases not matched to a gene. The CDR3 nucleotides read TGTGCCAGCAGTCTAGAACCACAGGGGGCTTACGAGCAGTACTTC. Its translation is CASSLEPQGAYEQYF. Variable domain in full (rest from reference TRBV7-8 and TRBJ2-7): GAGVSQSPRYKVAKRGQDVALRCDPISGHVSLFWYQQALGQGPEFLTYFQNEAQLDKSGLPSDRFFAERPEGSVSTLKIQRTQQEDSAVYLCASSLEPQGAYEQYFGPGTRLTVT.

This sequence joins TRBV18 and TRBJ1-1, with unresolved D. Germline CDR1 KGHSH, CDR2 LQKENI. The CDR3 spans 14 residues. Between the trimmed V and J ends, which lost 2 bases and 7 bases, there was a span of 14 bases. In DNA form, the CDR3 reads TGTGCCAGCTCACCAACTTCGAGGGCCCTTGAAGCTTTCTTT. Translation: CASSPTSRALEAFF. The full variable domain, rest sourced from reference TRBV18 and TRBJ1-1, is NAGVMQNPRHLVRRRGQEARLRCSPMKGHSHVYWYRQLPEEGLKFMVYLQKENIIDESGMPKERFSAEFPKEGPSILRIQQVVRGDSAAYFCASSPTSRALEAFFGQGTRLTVV.

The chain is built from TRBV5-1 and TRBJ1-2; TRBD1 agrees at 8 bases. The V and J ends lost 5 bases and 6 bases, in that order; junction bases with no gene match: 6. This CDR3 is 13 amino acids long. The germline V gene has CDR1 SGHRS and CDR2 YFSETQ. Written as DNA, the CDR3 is TGCGCCAGCAGAAGCGGGACAGGCGATGGCTACACCTTC. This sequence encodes CASRSGTGDGYTF.

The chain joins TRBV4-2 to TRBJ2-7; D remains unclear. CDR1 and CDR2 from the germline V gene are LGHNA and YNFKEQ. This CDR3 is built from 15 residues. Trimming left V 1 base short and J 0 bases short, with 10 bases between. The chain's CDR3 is CASSQGSSYSYEQYF. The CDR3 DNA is TGTGCCAGCAGCCAAGGGTCTAGTTACTCCTACGAGCAGTACTTC.

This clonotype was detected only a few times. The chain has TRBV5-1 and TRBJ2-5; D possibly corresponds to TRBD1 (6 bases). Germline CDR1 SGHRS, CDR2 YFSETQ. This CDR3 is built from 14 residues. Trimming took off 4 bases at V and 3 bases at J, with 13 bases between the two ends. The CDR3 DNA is TGCGCCAGCAGCCACACAGGGTTTGAAGAGACCCAGTACTTC. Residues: CASSHTGFEETQYF.

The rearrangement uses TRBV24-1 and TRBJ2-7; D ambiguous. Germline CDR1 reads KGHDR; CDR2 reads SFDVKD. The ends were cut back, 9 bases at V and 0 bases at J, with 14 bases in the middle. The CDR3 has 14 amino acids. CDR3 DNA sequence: TGTGCCACCCTAAGCACGCAGGACTCCTACGAGCAGTACTTC. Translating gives CATLSTQDSYEQYF.

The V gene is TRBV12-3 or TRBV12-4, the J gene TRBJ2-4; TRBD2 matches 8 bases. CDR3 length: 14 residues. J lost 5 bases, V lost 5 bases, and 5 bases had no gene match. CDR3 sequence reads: CASSPLGGENIQYF. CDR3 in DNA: TGTGCCAGCAGTCCCCTCGGGGGGGAAAACATTCAGTACTTC.

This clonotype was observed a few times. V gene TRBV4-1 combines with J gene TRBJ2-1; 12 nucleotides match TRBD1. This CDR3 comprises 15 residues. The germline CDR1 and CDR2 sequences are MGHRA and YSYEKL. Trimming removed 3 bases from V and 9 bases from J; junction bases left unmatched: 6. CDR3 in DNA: TGCGCCAGCAGCCACCCGGGACAGGGGGCAAGTGAGCAGTTCTTC. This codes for CASSHPGQGASEQFF.

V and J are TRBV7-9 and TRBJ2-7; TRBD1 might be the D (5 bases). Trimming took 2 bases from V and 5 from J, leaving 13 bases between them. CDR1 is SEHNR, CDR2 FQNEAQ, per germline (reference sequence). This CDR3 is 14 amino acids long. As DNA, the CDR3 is TGTGCCAGCAGCTTAAGACAGAAGTTCGACGAGCAGTACTTC. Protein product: CASSLRQKFDEQYF.

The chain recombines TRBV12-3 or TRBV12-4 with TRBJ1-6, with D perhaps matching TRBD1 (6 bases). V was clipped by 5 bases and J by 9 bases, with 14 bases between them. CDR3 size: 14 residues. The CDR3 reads CASSRRDITSPLHF. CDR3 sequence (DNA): TGTGCCAGCAGTCGCCGGGACATAACTTCACCCCTCCACTTT.

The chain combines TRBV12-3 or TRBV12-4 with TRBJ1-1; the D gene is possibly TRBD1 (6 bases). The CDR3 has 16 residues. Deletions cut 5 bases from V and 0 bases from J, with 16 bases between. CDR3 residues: CASSKGGGIMNTEAFF. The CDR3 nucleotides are TGTGCCAGCAGTAAGGGGGGAGGTATCATGAACACTGAAGCTTTCTTT.

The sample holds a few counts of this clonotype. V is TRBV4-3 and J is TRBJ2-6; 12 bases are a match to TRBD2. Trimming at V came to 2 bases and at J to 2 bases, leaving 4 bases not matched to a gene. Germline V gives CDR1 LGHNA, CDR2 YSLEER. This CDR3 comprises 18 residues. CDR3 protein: CASSQRLAGVPGANVLTF. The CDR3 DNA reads TGCGCCAGCAGCCAACGACTAGCGGGGGTTCCTGGGGCCAACGTCCTGACTTTC.

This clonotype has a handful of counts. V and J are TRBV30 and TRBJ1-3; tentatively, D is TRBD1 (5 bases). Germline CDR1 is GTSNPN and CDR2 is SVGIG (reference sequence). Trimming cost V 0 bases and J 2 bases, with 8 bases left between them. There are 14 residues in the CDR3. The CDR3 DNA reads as TGTGCCTGGAGTGTATCGGGGGCTGGAAACACCATATATTTT. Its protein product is CAWSVSGAGNTIYF. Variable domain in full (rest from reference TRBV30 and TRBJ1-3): SQTIHQWPATLVQPVGSPLSLECTVEGTSNPNLYWYRQAAGRGLQLLFYSVGIGQISSEVPQNLSASRPQDRQFILSSKKLLLSDSGFYLCAWSVSGAGNTIYFGEGSWLTVV.

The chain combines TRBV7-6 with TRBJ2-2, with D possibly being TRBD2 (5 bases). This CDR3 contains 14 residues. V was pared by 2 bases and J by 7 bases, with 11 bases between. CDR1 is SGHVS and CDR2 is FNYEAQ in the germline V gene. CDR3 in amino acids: CASSLKPRDGELFF. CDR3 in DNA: TGTGCCAGCAGCTTAAAACCCCGGGACGGGGAGCTGTTTTTT.

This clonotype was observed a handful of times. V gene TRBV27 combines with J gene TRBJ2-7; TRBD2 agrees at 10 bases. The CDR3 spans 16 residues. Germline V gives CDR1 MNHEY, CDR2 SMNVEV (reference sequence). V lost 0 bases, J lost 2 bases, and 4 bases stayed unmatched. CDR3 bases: TGTGCCAGCAGTTTATCGGGGACTAGCGTTACCTACGAGCAGTACTTC. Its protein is CASSLSGTSVTYEQYF.